What follows are 15 T cell receptor beta chains derived from one specimen sequenced in a study of T cell repertoires in cytomegalovirus infection. These receptors are not linked to any known antigen. A single record per CDR3 protein comes from TCRdb applying MiXCR to the reads. The sample shows some 900,000 distinct CDR3 sequences, 30% to 35% of them seen only once. Here the sequenced sample was cultured CD8+ T cells from PBMCs, taken from culture after CMV antigen stimulation. The receptor source for this set is a human donor in good health (CMV status not recorded). Some clones in this sample may be carry-over from other donors' samples.

This clonotype was recorded many times. V is TRBV12-3 or TRBV12-4 and J is TRBJ1-5; 8 positions match TRBD1. This CDR3 contains 18 residues. The trim removed 4 bases at V and 3 bases at J, leaving 14 bases unmatched. The CDR3 DNA reads as TGTGCCAGCAGTTGGGGACAGGAAAATCTATTCGTCAATCAGCCCCAGCATTTT. It specifies CASSWGQENLFVNQPQHF.

The CDR3: CASSQAGYGYTF. CDR3 DNA sequence: TGTGCCAGCAGCCAAGCAGGGTATGGCTACACCTTC. The rearrangement uses TRBV14 and TRBJ1-2; D possibly corresponds to TRBD1 (5 bases). The length of the CDR3 is 12 residues. V was pared by 1 base and J by 5 bases, with 5 bases between. Germline loops: CDR1 SGHDN, CDR2 FVKESK.

The J gene is TRBJ2-1, the V gene TRBV7-6; TRBD2 agrees at 7 bases. The CDR3 has 15 amino acids. Germline CDR1 reads SGHVS; CDR2 reads FNYEAQ. V trimming: 4 bases; J trimming: 9 bases; junction bases outside the gene matches: 12. The CDR3 reads CASSSGRVGGGEQFF. In nucleotides, the CDR3 is TGTGCCAGCAGCTCGGGGAGGGTTGGGGGTGGTGAGCAGTTCTTC.

This chain joins TRBV12-3 or TRBV12-4 and TRBJ2-1, with 12 bases lining up with TRBD2. Germline trimming cut 4 bases from V and 1 base from J; bases unmatched to any gene: 11. There are 19 residues in the CDR3. The CDR3 DNA follows: TGTGCCAGCAGTTCGTCTAGCGGGGGGGGACGCATGTCCTACAATGAGCAGTTCTTC. It yields the protein CASSSSSGGGRMSYNEQFF.

For this clonotype: A much more abundant neighbour one base away suggests this may be a read error. CDR3 residues: CVSTPNPSLSTDTQYF. DNA for the CDR3: TGTGTCAGCACGCCAAACCCTTCTCTTAGCACAGATACGCAGTATTTT. This chain joins TRBV7-6 and TRBJ2-3; no clear D gene. The CDR3 consists of 16 residues. The germline gives CDR1 SGHVS, CDR2 FNYEAQ.

This clonotype was observed at least ten times. The chain carries TRBV7-6 and TRBJ1-2; a weak D match, TRBD1 (6 bases). V was pared by 3 bases and J by 4 bases, with 15 bases between. CDR1 is SGHVS and CDR2 is FNYEAQ in the germline V gene. The CDR3 is 15 residues long. CDR3 amino acids: CASSLDRGPVYGYTF. CDR3 nucleotide sequence: TGTGCCAGCAGCTTGGACAGAGGACCGGTCTATGGCTACACCTTC.

The rearrangement links TRBV6-5 to TRBJ1-2; D is uncertain. CDR3 length: 13 amino acids. Trimming stripped 2 bases from V and 6 bases from J, with 10 bases between. Germline CDR1 and CDR2: MNHEY and SVGAGI. The CDR3 region is CASSYNTADGYTF. The CDR3 DNA is TGTGCCAGCAGTTACAACACCGCGGATGGCTACACCTTC.

The chain is built from TRBV28 and TRBJ2-4; D is perhaps TRBD2 (7 bases). Germline V gene data show CDR1 as MDHEN and CDR2 as SYDVKM. Trimming removed 6 bases at V and 5 bases at J, with 35 bases between. This CDR3 has 21 amino acids. The CDR3 DNA reads TGTGCCAGCAGCGTGCGGGCCCAAGGGGGGGGGCCGAGTCTCCTCCAAAACATTCAGTACTTC. Protein product: CASSVRAQGGGPSLLQNIQYF.

There are a few counts of this clonotype. The gene calls are TRBV11-2 and TRBJ1-2; D remains unclear. V lost 5 bases to trimming and J lost 1 base, with 14 bases between them. This CDR3 is built from 15 residues. Per germline, CDR1 SGHAT and CDR2 FQNNGV. CDR3 in amino acids: CASSETGALNYGYTF. CDR3 in DNA: TGTGCCAGCAGCGAGACGGGTGCCCTTAACTATGGCTACACCTTC. The variable domain in full, completed from reference TRBV11-2 and TRBJ1-2, reads EAGVAQSPRYKIIEKRQSVAFWCNPISGHATLYWYQQILGQGPKLLIQFQNNGVVDDSQLPKDRFSAERLKGVDSTLKIQPAKLEDSAVYLCASSETGALNYGYTFGSGTRLTVV.

This clonotype was detected only a few times. V gene TRBV20-1 combines with J gene TRBJ2-5; 9 bases are a match to TRBD1. The V gene end was trimmed by 5 bases and the J gene end by 1 base; junction bases not matched to a gene: 14. CDR1 DFQATT and CDR2 SNEGSKA come from the germline V gene (reference sequence). The CDR3 sequence is 17 residues long. The CDR3 DNA reads as TGCAGTGCTCCAACCGGGACAGGGTATAGGGTCCAAGAGACCCAGTACTTC. Translation: CSAPTGTGYRVQETQYF.

This clonotype was observed a few times. The rearrangement links TRBV20-1 to TRBJ2-5, with D perhaps assigned TRBD1 or TRBD2 (5 bases each). V gave up 2 bases and J gave up 1 base, with 17 bases separating them. The CDR3 spans 16 residues. In germline, CDR1 is DFQATT, CDR2 SNEGSKA (reference sequence). CDR3 nucleotide sequence: TGCAGTGCTAGACCCCCGCGAGGGGTCGGCCAAGAGACCCAGTACTTC. Translation: CSARPPRGVGQETQYF.

This clonotype has only a few counts. This rearrangement joins TRBV7-9 to TRBJ2-3, with D perhaps matching TRBD1 (6 bases). Germline V gene data show CDR1 as SEHNR and CDR2 as FQNEAQ (reference sequence). Trimming left V 4 bases short and J 7 bases short, with 15 bases between. There are 14 residues in the CDR3. Here the CDR3 reads CASSSGQMQHTQYF. CDR3 coding DNA: TGTGCCAGCAGCTCTGGACAGATGCAACATACGCAGTATTTT. The variable domain in full, completed from reference TRBV7-9 and TRBJ2-3, reads DTGVSQNPRHKITKRGQNVTFRCDPISEHNRLYWYRQTLGQGPEFLTYFQNEAQLEKSRLLSDRFSAERPKGSFSTLEIQRTEQGDSAMYLCASSSGQMQHTQYFGPGTRLTVL.

A note on this clonotype: This clone may be a read error of a much larger clone one base away. J is TRBJ2-7 and V is TRBV2; a possible D gene is TRBD1 (6 bases). The germline V gene encodes CDR1 SNHLY and CDR2 FYNNEI. This CDR3 has 17 residues. V dropped 4 bases and J dropped 5 bases, with 24 bases sitting between them. The CDR3 DNA reads as TGTGCCAGCAGTGTCCGGGACACAGATTTGGTTACGGACGAGCAGTACTTC. It specifies CASSVRDTDLVTDEQYF. The entire variable domain, with the rest obtained from reference TRBV2 and TRBJ2-7, is as follows: EPEVTQTPSHQVTQMGQEVILRCVPISNHLYFYWYRQILGQKVEFLVSFYNNEISEKSEIFDDQFSVERPDGSNFTLKIRSTKLEDSAMYFCASSVRDTDLVTDEQYFGPGTRLTVT.

Details on this clonotype: A read error may account for a junction end that differs from germline. The V call is TRBV5-5, the J call TRBJ2-1; possible D gene TRBD1, 8 bases. The CDR3 has 15 residues. Germline CDR1 is SGHKS and CDR2 is YYEKEE (reference sequence). The CDR3 DNA reads TGTGTCAGCAGATCCGGACAGGGACTATACAATGAGCAGTTCTTC. This codes for CVSRSGQGLYNEQFF.

CDR3 in DNA: TGTGCCACCAGTCGTCGGGGCAGCTCCTACAATGAGCAGTTCTTC. It translates to CATSRRGSSYNEQFF. J is TRBJ2-1 and V is TRBV24-1, with D possibly being TRBD1 or TRBD2 (5 bases each). CDR3 length: 15 residues. Germline CDR1 and CDR2: KGHDR and SFDVKD. V lost 6 bases and J lost 0, with 11 bases in between.